This note documents a single T cell receptor (beta chain) sequence. The sample comes from a study of blood T cell repertoires in COVID-19. Study in general: Sites in the United States, Italy and Spain provided acute and convalescent COVID-19 samples. PBMCs, B-cell-depleted T cells, or T cells were the source of the cDNA or gDNA that made up the material.

CDR1 is SQVTM, CDR2 ANQGSEA, per germline. V was cut by 1 base and J by 0 bases, with 9 bases left in between. The CDR3 spans 14 residues. Some clones are missing from TCRdb's copy, which holds only in-frame ones; the method was immunoSEQ multiplex PCR. This sample has around 260,000 clones; about 88% occur once, and the top ten carry less than 5%. The clonotype comes from a man in his 60s who had recovered from COVID-19. The chain carries TRBV29-1 and TRBJ1-1; no reliable D call. The source material was peripheral blood. The CDR3 DNA reads as TGCAGCGTTGAAGTAAGCAGGATGAACACTGAAGCTTTCTTT. This translates into CSVEVSRMNTEAFF. The variable domain in full, completed from reference TRBV29-1 and TRBJ1-1, reads SAVISQKPSRDICQRGTSLTIQCQVDSQVTMMFWYRQQPGQSLTLIATANQGSEATYESGFVIDKFPISRPNLTFSTLTVSNMSPEDSSIYLCSVEVSRMNTEAFFGQGTRLTVV.